This TCR beta chain was sequenced for a study of blood T cell repertoires in COVID-19 (dated by TCRdb to the early 2020s). Regarding the research as a whole: Samples covering the acute and convalescent phases of COVID-19 were provided by collaborators in the United States, Italy and Spain. The prospective study material was composed of cDNA or gDNA derived from T cells, B-cell-depleted T cells, or PBMCs. Deeply sampled blood TCRbeta repertoires from subjects exposed to, actively infected with, or recovered from COVID-19 were included in the dataset. The repertoires were released in a freely available public database intended as a resource for research on the immune response to SARS-CoV-2. The samples were drawn from the first 160 participants of the ongoing ImmuneRACE study and from 1,254 subjects provided by 6 global collaborators. Sample metadata almost always included a de-identified subject ID, COVID-19 status, age in years and sex. Where available, HLA class I and class II types were taken from metadata supplied by the sample provider and were not determined by assay-based typing.

Turning to this clone: What this receptor recognizes is not known. No base quality information exists; no much larger clone differs at one position.

TCRbeta CDR3 regions were amplified from genomic DNA using the immunoSEQ Assay, a bias-controlled multiplex PCR. The authors' analysis ran thus. The number of nucleated cells in each sample was estimated by amplification of reference gene primers within the assay. To quantify the absolute abundance of each unique TCRbeta CDR3 rearrangement, sequence reads were collapsed and filtered. Productive Simpson clonality was computed per sample as the square root of Simpson's diversity index over productive rearrangements. This is the immuneACCESS table as TCRdb keeps it, with only in-frame sequences that have V and J called. A part of the clones is gone; compared with another copy, unresolved V genes explain less than half, and the rest is unexplained. For V, J and clone size, that table is used; D and trimming come from the DNA. This sample holds about 140,000 clones; 79% were observed only once. Of the sample, approximately 3.6% is held by the ten largest clones.

General conclusions and limits of the study: Clinical and demographic metadata were provided uncurated, with the amount varying by source and participant.

The CDR3 sequence holds 14 residues, the cysteine and phenylalanine included. The kept DNA is CDR3 alone, 42 bases in frame from the first base. V lost 1 base and J lost 2 bases, and the count of bases not matched to a germline gene is 0. The germline V gene provides CDR1 MDHEN and CDR2 SYDVKM. The collaborating institutions used their own protocols to collect whole blood in K2EDTA tubes. For TCRbeta analysis, collaborators shipped samples as frozen whole blood, isolated PBMCs, or DNA extracted from either of those sample types. Sequenced sample: peripheral blood. This receptor was obtained from a man in his 60s with acute or convalescent COVID-19. The sequence is built from TRBV28 and TRBJ1-1; 8 junctional bases match TRBD1. The encoded CDR3 is CASSLSGGNTEAFF. Here is the DNA: TGTGCCAGCAGTTTATCAGGGGGCAACACTGAAGCTTTCTTT.